This T cell receptor beta chain was identified during a study of shared clonotypes between healthy human individuals. The germline gives CDR1 MRHNA, CDR2 SNTAGT. The CDR3 is 15 residues long. The ends were cut back, 4 bases at V and 0 bases at J, with 11 bases in the middle. The deep-level immunoSEQ assay was used. 150 to 250 ng DNA, approximately 31,000 T cell genomes, went into each sorted-subset replicate PCR. Repertoires were generated with immunoSEQ multiplex PCR, while TCRdb's copy carries only in-frame clones and drops some. The sample consists of 1,400,000 or so clones, 98% of them appearing once.

The rearrangement uses TRBV6-4 and TRBJ2-3; TRBD2 might be the D (6 bases). Sequenced sample: naive CD4+ T cells sorted from blood. Regarding subset: CD45RA+ positively selected. The TCR sequence derives from a man aged 25-45 years in good health. The CDR3 here is CASSVTLASTDTQYF. The CDR3 nucleotides are TGTGCCAGCAGTGTTACGCTAGCGAGCACAGATACGCAGTATTTT.